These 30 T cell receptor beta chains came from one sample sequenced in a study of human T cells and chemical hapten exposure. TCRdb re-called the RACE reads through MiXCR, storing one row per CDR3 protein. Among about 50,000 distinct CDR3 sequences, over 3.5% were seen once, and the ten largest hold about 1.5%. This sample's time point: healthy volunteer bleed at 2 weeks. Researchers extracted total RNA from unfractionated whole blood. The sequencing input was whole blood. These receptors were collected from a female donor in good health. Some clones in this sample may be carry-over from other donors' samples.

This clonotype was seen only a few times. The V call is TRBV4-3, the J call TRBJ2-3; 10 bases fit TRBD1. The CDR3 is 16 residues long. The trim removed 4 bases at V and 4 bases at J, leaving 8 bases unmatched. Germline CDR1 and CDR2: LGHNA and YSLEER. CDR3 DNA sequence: TGCGCCAGCAGCCGGGCCGGGACAGGGGTGCCAGATACGCAGTATTTT. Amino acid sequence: CASSRAGTGVPDTQYF.

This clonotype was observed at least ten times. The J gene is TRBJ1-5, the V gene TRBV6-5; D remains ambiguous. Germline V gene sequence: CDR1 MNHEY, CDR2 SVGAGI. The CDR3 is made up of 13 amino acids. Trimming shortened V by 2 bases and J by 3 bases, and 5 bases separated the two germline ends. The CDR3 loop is CASSYRDNQPQHF. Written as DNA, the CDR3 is TGTGCCAGCAGTTACAGGGACAATCAGCCCCAGCATTTT.

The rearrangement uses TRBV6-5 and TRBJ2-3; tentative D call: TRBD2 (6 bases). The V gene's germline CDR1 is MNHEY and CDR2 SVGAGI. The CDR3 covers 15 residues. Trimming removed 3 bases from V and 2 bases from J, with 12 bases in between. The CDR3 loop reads CASSYKRRDTDTQYF. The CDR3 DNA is TGTGCCAGCAGTTATAAGCGGAGGGACACAGATACGCAGTATTTT.

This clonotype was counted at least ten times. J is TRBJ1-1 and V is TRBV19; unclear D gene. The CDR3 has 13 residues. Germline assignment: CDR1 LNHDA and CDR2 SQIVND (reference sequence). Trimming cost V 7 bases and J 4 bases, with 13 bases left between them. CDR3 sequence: CASKSDTFTEAFF. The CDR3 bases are TGTGCCAGTAAATCTGACACTTTCACTGAAGCTTTCTTT.

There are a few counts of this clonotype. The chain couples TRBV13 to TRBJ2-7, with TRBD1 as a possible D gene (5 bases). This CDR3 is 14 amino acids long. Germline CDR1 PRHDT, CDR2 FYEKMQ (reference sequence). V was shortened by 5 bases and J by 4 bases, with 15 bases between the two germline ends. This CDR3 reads CASSPPRVSYEQYF. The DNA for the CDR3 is TGTGCCAGCAGCCCCCCCAGGGTTTCGTACGAGCAGTACTTC.

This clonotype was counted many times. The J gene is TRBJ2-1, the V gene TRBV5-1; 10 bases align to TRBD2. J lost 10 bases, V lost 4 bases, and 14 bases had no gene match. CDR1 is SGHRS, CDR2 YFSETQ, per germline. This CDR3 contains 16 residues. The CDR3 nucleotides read TGCGCCAGCAGCACAACACCGGGACTAGCGATTGGCGAGCAGTTCTTC. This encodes CASSTTPGLAIGEQFF.

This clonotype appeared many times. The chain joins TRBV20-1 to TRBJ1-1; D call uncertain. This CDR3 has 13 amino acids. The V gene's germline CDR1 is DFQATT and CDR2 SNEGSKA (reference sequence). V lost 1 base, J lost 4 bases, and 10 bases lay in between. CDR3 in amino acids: CSARGALGTEAFF. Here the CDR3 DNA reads TGCAGTGCTAGAGGGGCGCTCGGCACTGAAGCTTTCTTT.

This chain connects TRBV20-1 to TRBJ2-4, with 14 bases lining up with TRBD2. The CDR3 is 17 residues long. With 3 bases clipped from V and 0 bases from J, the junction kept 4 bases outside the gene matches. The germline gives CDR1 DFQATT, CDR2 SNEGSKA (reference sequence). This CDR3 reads CSARGLAGDLAKNIQYF. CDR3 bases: TGCAGTGCTAGGGGACTAGCGGGGGATCTAGCCAAAAACATTCAGTACTTC.

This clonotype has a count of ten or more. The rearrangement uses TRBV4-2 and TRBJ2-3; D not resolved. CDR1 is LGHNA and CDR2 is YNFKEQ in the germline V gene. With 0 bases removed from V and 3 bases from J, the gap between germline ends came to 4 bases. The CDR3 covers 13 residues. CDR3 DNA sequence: TGTGCCAGCAGCCAAGATCGAACAGATACGCAGTATTTT. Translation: CASSQDRTDTQYF.

The DNA for the CDR3 is TGTGCCAGCAGCTTTAACAGGGAATATGGCTACACCTTC. Its translation is CASSFNREYGYTF. The J gene is TRBJ1-2, the V gene TRBV7-2; D is perhaps TRBD1 (6 bases). CDR3 length: 13 residues. Trimming shortened V by 3 bases and J by 5 bases, and 10 bases separated the two germline ends. Germline lookup yields CDR1 SGHTA and CDR2 FQGNSA.

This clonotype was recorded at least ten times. CDR3 DNA: TGTGCCAGCAGCTTAGGGGGACTGGTCACTGAAGCTTTCTTT. Protein product: CASSLGGLVTEAFF. This chain joins TRBV7-9 and TRBJ1-1, with D possibly being TRBD1 (5 bases). The CDR3 has 14 amino acids. CDR1 is SEHNR and CDR2 is FQNEAQ in the germline V gene (reference sequence). The germline V and J ends were trimmed by 1 base and 4 bases, with 10 bases remaining between them.

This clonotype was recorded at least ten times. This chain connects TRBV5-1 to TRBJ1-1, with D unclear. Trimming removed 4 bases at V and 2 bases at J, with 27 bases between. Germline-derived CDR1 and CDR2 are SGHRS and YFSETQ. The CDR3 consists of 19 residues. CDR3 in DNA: TGCGCCAGCAGCCTCGACCCCCGGGCCGCGAGAGGGTTCAACACTGAAGCTTTCTTT. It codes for CASSLDPRAARGFNTEAFF.

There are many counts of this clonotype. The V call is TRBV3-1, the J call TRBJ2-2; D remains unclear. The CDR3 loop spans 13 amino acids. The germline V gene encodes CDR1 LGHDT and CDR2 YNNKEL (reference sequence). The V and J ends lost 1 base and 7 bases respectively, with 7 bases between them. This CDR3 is CASSQGVGGELFF. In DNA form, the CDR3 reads TGTGCCAGCAGCCAAGGGGTAGGCGGGGAGCTGTTTTTT.

The CDR3: CAISTSGGTPSTDTQYF. The CDR3 coding sequence is TGTGCCATCAGCACTAGCGGGGGAACCCCTAGCACAGATACGCAGTATTTT. V and J are TRBV10-3 and TRBJ2-3, with 11 bases matching TRBD2. V was clipped by 6 bases and J by 0 bases; unmatched bases: 8. Per germline, CDR1 ENHRY and CDR2 SYGVKD. CDR3 size: 17 residues.

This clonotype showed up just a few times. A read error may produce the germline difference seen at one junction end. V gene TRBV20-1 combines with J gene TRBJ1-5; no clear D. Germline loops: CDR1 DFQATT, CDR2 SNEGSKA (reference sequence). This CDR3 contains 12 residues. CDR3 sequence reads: CSARPSNQPQNF. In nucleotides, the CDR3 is TGCAGTGCTAGACCCAGTAATCAGCCCCAGAATTTT.

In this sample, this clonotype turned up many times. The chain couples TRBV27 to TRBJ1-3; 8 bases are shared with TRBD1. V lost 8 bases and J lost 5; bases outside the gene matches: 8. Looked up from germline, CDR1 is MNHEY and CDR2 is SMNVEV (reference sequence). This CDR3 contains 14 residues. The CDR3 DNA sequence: TGTGCCAGCCATGGGACAGGTGGAAGAAACACCATATATTTT. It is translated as CASHGTGGRNTIYF.

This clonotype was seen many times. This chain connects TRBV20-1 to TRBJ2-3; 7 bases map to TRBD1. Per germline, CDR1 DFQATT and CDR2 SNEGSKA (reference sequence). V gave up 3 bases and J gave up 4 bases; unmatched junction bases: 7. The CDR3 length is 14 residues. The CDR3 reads CSASVPGQSDTQYF. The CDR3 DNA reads TGCAGTGCTAGCGTCCCGGGACAGTCAGATACGCAGTATTTT.

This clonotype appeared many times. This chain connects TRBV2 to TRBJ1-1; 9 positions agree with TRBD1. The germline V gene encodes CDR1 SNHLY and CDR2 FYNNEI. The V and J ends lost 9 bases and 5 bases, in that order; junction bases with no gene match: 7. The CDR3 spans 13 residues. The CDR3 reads CASNRGRGTEAFF. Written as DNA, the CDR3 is TGTGCCAGTAACAGGGGGCGCGGGACTGAAGCTTTCTTT.

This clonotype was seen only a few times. Written as DNA, the CDR3 is TGCGCCAGCAGCGCGGGTTTGGGGGGCCCGGACTACGAGCAGTACTTC. Translating it yields CASSAGLGGPDYEQYF. The chain joins TRBV5-1 to TRBJ2-7; D is possibly TRBD1 or TRBD2 (6 bases each). The CDR3 is made up of 16 amino acids. Germline V gene data show CDR1 as SGHRS and CDR2 as YFSETQ. The ends were cut back, 4 bases at V and 3 bases at J, with 20 bases in the middle.

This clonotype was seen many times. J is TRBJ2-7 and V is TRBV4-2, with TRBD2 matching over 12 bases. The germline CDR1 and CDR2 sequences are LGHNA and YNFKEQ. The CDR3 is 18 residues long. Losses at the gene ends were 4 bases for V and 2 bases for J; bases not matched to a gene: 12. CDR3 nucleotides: TGTGCCAGCAGCCCCTTGACTAGCGGGGGCCCCCGTGCCTACGAGCAGTACTTC. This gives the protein CASSPLTSGGPRAYEQYF.

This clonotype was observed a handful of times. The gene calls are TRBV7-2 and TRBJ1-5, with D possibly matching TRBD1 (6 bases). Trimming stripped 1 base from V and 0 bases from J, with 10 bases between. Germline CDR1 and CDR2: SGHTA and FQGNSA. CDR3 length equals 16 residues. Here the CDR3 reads CASSLVGGPSNQPQHF. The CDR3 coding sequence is TGTGCCAGCAGCTTAGTCGGGGGGCCTAGCAATCAGCCCCAGCATTTT.

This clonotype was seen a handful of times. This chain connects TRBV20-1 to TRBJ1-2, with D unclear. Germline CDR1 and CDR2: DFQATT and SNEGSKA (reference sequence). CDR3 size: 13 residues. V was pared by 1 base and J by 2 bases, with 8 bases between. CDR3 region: CSARAPGNYGYTF. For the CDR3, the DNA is TGCAGTGCTAGAGCCCCCGGGAACTATGGCTACACCTTC.

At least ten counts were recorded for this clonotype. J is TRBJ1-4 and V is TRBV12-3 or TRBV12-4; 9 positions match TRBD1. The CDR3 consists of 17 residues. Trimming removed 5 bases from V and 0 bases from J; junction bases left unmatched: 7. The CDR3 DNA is TGTGCCAGCAGTCTCGGACAGGGGACAACAACTAATGAAAAACTGTTTTTT. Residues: CASSLGQGTTTNEKLFF.

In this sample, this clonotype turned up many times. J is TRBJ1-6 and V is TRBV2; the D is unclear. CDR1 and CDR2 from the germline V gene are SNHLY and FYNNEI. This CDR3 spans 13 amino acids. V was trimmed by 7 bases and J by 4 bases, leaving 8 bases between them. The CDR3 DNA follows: TGTGCCAGCATCTACATGTATAATTCACCCCTCCACTTT. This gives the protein CASIYMYNSPLHF.

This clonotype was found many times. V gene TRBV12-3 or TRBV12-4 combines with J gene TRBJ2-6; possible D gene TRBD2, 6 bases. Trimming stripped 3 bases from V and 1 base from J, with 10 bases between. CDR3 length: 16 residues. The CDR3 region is CASSLGAGSGANVLTF. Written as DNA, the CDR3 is TGTGCCAGCAGTTTGGGTGCGGGGTCTGGGGCCAACGTCCTGACTTTC.

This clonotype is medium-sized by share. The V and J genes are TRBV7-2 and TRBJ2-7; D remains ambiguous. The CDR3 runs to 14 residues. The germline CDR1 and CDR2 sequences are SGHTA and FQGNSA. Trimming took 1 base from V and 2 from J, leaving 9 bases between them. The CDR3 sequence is CASSLVGRTYEQYF. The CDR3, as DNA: TGTGCCAGCAGCTTAGTCGGCCGGACCTACGAGCAGTACTTC.

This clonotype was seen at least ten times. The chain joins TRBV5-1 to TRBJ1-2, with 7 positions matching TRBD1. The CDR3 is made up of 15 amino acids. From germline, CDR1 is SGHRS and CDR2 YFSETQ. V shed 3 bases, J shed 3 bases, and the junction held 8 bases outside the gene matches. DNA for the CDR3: TGCGCCAGCAGCTGGGAGGGGACAGAGGACTATGGCTACACCTTC. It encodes CASSWEGTEDYGYTF.

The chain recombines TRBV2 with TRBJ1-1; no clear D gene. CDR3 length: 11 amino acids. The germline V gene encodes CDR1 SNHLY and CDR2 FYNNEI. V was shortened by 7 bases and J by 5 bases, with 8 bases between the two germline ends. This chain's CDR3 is CASNVETEAFF. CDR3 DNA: TGTGCCAGCAACGTGGAAACTGAAGCTTTCTTT.

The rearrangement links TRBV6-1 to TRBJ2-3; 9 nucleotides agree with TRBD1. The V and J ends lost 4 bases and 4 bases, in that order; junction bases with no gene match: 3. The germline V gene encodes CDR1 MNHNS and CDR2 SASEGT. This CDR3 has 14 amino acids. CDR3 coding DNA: TGTGCCAGCAGTGGGGACAGGGCCGCAGATACGCAGTATTTT. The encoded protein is CASSGDRAADTQYF.

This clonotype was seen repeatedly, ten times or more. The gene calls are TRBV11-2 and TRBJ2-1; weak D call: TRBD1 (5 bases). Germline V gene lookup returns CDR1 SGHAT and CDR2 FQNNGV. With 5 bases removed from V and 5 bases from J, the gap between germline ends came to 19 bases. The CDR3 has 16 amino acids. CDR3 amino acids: CASSRTPLGADNEQFF. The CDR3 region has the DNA TGTGCCAGCAGCCGAACCCCCCTAGGGGCGGACAATGAGCAGTTCTTC.